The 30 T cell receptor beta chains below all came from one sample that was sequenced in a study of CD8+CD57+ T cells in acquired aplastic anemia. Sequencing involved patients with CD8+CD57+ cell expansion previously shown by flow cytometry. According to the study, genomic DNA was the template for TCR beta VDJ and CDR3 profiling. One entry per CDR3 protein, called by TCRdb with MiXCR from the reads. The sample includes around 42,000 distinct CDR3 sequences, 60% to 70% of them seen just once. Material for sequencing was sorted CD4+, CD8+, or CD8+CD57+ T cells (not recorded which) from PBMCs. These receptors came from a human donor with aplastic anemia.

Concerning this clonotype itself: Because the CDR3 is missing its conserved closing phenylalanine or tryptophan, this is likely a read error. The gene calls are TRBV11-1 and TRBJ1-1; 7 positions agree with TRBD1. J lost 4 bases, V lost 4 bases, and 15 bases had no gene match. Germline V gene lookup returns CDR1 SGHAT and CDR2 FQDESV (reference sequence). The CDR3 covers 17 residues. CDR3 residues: CASSSHDRAGVRTEAFS. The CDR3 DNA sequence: TGTGCCAGCAGCTCACACGACAGGGCGGGAGTTCGCACTGAAGCTTTCTCT.

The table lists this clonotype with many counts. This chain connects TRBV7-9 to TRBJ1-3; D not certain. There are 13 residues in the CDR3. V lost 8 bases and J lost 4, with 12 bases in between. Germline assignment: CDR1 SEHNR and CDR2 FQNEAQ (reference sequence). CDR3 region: CASSRADGNTIYF. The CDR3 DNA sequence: TGTGCCAGCTCAAGGGCTGACGGAAACACCATATATTTT.

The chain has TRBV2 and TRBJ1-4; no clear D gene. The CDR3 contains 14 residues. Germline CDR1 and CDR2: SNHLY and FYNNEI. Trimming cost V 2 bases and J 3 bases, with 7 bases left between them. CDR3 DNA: TGTGCCAGCAGTGAATCGCGATCTAATGAAAAACTGTTTTTT. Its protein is CASSESRSNEKLFF.

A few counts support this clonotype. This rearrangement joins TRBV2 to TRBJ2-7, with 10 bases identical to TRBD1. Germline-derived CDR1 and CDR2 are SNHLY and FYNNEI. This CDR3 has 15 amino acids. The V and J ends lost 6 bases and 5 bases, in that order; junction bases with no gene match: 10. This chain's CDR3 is CASSSPGQGTHEQYF. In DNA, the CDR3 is TGTGCCAGCAGCTCCCCGGGACAGGGGACCCACGAGCAGTACTTC.

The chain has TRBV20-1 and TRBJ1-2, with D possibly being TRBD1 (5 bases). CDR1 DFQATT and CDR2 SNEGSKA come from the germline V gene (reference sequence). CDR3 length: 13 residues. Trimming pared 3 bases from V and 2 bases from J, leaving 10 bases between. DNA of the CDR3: TGCAGTGCTAGTCGTGAGGGGAACTATGGCTACACCTTC. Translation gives CSASREGNYGYTF.

CDR3 in DNA: TGTGCCAGCAGTTGTTGGGACAGGGCCGGCTACGAGCAGTACTTC. It is translated as CASSCWDRAGYEQYF. The rearrangement links TRBV6-5 to TRBJ2-7, with TRBD1 matching 9 bases. The V gene's germline CDR1 is MNHEY and CDR2 SVGAGI. The CDR3 has 15 amino acids. The ends lost 4 bases at V and 3 bases at J; junction bases unmatched: 7.

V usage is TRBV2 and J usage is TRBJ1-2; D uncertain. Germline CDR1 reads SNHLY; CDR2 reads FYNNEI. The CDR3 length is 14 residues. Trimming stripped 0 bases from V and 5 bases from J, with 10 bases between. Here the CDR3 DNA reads TGTGCCAGCAGTGAAGCGCAAACCGCTTATGGCTACACCTTC. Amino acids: CASSEAQTAYGYTF.

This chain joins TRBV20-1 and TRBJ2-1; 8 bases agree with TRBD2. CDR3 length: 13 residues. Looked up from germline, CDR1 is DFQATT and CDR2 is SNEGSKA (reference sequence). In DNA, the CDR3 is TGCAGCCGGCCGAGCGGGGGATTGGATGAGCAGTTCTTC. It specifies CSRPSGGLDEQFF.

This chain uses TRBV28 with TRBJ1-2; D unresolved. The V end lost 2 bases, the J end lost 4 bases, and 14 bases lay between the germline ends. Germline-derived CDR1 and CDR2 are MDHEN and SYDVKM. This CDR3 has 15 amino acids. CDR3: CASSLQTLSSYGYTF. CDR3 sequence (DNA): TGTGCCAGCAGTTTACAGACCCTGAGTAGCTATGGCTACACCTTC.

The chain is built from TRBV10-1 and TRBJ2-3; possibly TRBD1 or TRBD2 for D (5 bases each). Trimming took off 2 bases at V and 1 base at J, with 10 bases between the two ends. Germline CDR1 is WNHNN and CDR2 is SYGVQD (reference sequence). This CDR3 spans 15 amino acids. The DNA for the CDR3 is TGCGCCAGCAGTGAGCAACAGGAGGGCACAGATACGCAGTATTTT. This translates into CASSEQQEGTDTQYF.

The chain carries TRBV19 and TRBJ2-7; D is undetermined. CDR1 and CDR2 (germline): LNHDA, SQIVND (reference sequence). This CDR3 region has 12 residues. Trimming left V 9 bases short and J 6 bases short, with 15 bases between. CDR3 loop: CASSPDSSEQYF. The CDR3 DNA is TGTGCCAGCAGTCCAGACTCATCCGAGCAGTACTTC.

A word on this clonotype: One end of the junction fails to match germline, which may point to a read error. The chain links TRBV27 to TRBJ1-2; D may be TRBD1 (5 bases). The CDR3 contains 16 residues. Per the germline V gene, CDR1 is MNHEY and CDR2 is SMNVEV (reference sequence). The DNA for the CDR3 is TGTGCCGGCAGTTTATCTTACCAGGGCGCGAACTATGGCTACACCTTC. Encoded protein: CAGSLSYQGANYGYTF.

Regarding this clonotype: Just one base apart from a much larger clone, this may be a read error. The CDR3 DNA is TGTGCCAGCGGCGTAGGGTCAGGGGACTACTATGGCTACACCTTC. Protein: CASGVGSGDYYGYTF. The V call is TRBV9, the J call TRBJ1-2; D might be TRBD1 (6 bases). The length of the CDR3 is 15 residues. CDR1 SGDLS and CDR2 YYNGEE come from the germline V gene.

This CDR3 reads CASRSGEIEAHGYTF. The CDR3 DNA is TGTGCCAGTAGATCCGGGGAGATCGAAGCACATGGCTACACCTTC. The chain links TRBV19 to TRBJ1-2; D uncertain. V was clipped by 6 bases and J by 6 bases, with 20 bases between them. Looked up from germline, CDR1 is LNHDA and CDR2 is SQIVND (reference sequence). CDR3 length: 15 residues.

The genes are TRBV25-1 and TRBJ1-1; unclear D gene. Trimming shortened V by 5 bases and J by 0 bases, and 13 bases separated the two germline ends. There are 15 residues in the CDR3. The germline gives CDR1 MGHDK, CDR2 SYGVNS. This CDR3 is CASSRVIGVNTEAFF. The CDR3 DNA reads TGTGCCAGCAGTCGCGTTATAGGCGTGAACACTGAAGCTTTCTTT.

The CDR3, as DNA: TGTGCCAGCAGTGGTCCCCTTACGGGGGGGTCCTCCTACGAGCAGTACTTC. It yields the protein CASSGPLTGGSSYEQYF. V gene TRBV2 combines with J gene TRBJ2-7, with 8 positions matching TRBD2. The germline gives CDR1 SNHLY, CDR2 FYNNEI. This CDR3 has 17 residues. V lost 4 bases to trimming and J lost 0 bases; unmatched junction nucleotides: 11.

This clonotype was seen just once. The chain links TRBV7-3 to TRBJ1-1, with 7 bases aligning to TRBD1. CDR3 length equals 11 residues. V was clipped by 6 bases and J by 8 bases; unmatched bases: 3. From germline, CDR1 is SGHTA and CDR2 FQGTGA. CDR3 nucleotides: TGTGCCAGCAGTTACAGGGGCGAAGCTTTCTTT. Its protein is CASSYRGEAFF. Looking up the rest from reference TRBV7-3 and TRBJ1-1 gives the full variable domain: GAGVSQTPSNKVTEKGKYVELRCDPISGHTALYWYRQSLGQGPEFLIYFQGTGAADDSGLPNDRFFAVRPEGSVSTLKIQRTERGDSAVYLCASSYRGEAFFGQGTRLTVV.

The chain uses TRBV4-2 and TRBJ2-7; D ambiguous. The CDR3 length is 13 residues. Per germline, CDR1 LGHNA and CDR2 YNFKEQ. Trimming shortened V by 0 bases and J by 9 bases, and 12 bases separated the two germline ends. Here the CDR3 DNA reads TGTGCCAGCAGCCAAGATCTGCCCCTCCTGCAGTACTTC. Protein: CASSQDLPLLQYF.

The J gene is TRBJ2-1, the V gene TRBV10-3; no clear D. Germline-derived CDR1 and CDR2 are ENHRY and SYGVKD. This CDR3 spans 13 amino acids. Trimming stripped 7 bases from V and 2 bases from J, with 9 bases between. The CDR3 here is CAINQETYNEQFF. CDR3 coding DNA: TGTGCCATCAACCAGGAAACCTACAATGAGCAGTTCTTC.

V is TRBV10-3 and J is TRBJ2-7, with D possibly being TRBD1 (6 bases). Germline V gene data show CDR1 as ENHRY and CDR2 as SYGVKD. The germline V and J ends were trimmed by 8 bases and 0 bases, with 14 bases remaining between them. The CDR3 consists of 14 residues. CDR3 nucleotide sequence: TGTGCCATCGGCCCCAGGGGCGGCTCCTACGAGCAGTACTTC. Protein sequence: CAIGPRGGSYEQYF.

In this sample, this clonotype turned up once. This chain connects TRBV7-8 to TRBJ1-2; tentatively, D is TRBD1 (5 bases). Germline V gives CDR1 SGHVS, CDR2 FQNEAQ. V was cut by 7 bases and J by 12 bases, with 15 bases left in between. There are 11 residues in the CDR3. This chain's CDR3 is CASTDSWVHTF. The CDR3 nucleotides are TGTGCCAGCACCGACAGTTGGGTCCACACCTTC.

The CDR3 region is CSAMRLSSYEQYF. The CDR3 nucleotides are TGCAGTGCTATGCGGCTCAGCTCCTACGAGCAGTACTTC. The chain employs TRBV20-1 and TRBJ2-7, with no clear D. Trimming stripped 4 bases from V and 0 bases from J, with 10 bases between. The CDR3 has 13 amino acids. Germline CDR1 and CDR2: DFQATT and SNEGSKA (reference sequence).

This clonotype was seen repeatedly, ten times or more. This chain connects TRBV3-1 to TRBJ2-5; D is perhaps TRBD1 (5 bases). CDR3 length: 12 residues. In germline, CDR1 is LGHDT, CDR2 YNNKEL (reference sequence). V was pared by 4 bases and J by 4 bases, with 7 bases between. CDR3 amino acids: CASSRRGETQYF. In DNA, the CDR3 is TGTGCCAGCAGCCGTAGGGGAGAGACCCAGTACTTC.

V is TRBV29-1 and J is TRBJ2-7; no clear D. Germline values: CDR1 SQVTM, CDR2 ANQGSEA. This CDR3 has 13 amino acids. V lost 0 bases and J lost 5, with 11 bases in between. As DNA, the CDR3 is TGCAGCGTTGAAGATGCGGCTGGCAACGAGCAGTACTTC. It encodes CSVEDAAGNEQYF.

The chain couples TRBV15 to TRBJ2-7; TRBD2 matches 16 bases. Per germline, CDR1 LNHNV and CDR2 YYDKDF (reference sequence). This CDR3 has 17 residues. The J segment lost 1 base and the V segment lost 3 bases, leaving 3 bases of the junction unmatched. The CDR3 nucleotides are TGTGCCACCAGCAGGGGGGGACTAGCGGGAGGGTCCTACGAGCAGTACTTC. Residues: CATSRGGLAGGSYEQYF. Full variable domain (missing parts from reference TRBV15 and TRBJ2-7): DAMVIQNPRYQVTQFGKPVTLSCSQTLNHNVMYWYQQKSSQAPKLLFHYYDKDFNNEADTPDNFQSRRPNTSFCFLDIRSPGLGDTAMYLCATSRGGLAGGSYEQYFGPGTRLTVT.

CDR3 coding DNA: TGTGCCAGTTTGGACATTACCCGAAGGGATCAGCCCCAGCATTTT. Encoded protein: CASLDITRRDQPQHF. The chain links TRBV19 to TRBJ1-5; a possible D gene is TRBD1 (5 bases). Germline CDR1 and CDR2: LNHDA and SQIVND (reference sequence). This CDR3 has 15 amino acids. V was trimmed by 8 bases and J by 5 bases, leaving 19 bases between them.

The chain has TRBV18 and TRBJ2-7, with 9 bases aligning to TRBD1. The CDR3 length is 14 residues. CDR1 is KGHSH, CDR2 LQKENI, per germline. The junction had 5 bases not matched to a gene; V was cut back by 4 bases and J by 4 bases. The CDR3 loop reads CASSQDRGEYEQYF. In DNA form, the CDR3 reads TGTGCCAGCTCACAGGACAGGGGCGAATACGAGCAGTACTTC.

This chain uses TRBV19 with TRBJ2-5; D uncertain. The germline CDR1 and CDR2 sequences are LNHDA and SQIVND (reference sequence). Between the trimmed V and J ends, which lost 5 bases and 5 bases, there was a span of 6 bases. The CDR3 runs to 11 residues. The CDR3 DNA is TGTGCCAGTAGTCAGTGGGAGACCCAGTACTTC. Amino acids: CASSQWETQYF.

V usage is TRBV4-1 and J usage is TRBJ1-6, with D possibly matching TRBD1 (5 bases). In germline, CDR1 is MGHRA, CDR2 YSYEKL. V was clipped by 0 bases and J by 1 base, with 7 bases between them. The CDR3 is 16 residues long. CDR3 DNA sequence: TGCGCCAGCAGCCAAGAAAGGACATCCTATAATTCACCCCTCCACTTT. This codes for CASSQERTSYNSPLHF.

The DNA for the CDR3 is TGTGCCAGCAGTGGGACAGGATCCGTCTCTGGAAACACCATATATTTT. Translation gives CASSGTGSVSGNTIYF. This sequence joins TRBV6-1 and TRBJ1-3; TRBD1 matches at 7 bases. The V and J ends lost 4 bases and 0 bases, in that order; junction bases with no gene match: 6. The germline V gene has CDR1 MNHNS and CDR2 SASEGT. The CDR3 is 16 residues long.